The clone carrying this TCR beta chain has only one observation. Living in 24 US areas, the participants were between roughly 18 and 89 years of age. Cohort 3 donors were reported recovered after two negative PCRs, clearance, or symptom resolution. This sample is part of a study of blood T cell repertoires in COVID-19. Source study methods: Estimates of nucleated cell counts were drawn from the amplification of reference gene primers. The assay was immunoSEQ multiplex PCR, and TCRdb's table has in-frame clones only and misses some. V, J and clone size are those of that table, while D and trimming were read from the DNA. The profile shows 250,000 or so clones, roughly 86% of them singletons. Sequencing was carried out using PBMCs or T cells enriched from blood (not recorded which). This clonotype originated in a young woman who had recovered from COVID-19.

CDR3 in DNA: TGTGCCAGTAGTAAGGGACAGGGGGCTGATTCACCCCTCCACTTT. Amino acid sequence: CASSKGQGADSPLHF. The gene calls are TRBV19 and TRBJ1-6, with 12 positions matching TRBD1. The CDR3 spans 15 residues. CDR1 is LNHDA and CDR2 is SQIVND in the germline V gene (reference sequence). The V segment lost 4 bases and the J segment 8 bases; nucleotides outside the gene matches: 3.